A single sample gave rise to the 17 T cell receptor beta chains below, sequenced in a study of blood T cell repertoires in COVID-19 (dated by TCRdb to the early 2020s). Library generation was performed with the immunoSEQ multiplex PCR assay. TCRdb carries this immuneACCESS record with in-frame sequences only. Its versions omit some clonotypes, under half of them owing to an unresolved V gene in the studies checked, with the rest unexplained. For this sample the table gives about 49,000 clones, of which more than 75% were detected only once. The ten largest clones take up 2.1% of the sample. The sequenced sample consisted of peripheral blood. The origin of the receptors is a woman older than 75 with COVID-19, enrolled during active disease.

The V gene is TRBV6-5, the J gene TRBJ2-7; D possibly corresponds to TRBD2 (6 bases). Germline V gene lookup returns CDR1 MNHEY and CDR2 SVGAGI. Trimming took 7 bases from V and 2 from J, leaving 15 bases between them. The CDR3 is made up of 14 amino acids. CDR3 sequence: CASIQDYRTYEQYF. CDR3 bases: TGTGCCAGCATACAGGACTATCGTACCTACGAGCAGTACTTC.

The chain employs TRBV6-5 and TRBJ2-2; D might be TRBD2 (5 bases). Germline CDR1 MNHEY, CDR2 SVGAGI. V was cut by 6 bases and J by 7 bases, with 9 bases left in between. The CDR3 is 12 amino acids. The DNA for the CDR3 is TGTGCCAGCAGGGGAGTGAGCGGGGAGCTGTTTTTT. This codes for CASRGVSGELFF.

The V and J genes are TRBV7-3 and TRBJ1-6; 7 positions match TRBD1. V lost 6 bases, J lost 0 bases, and 5 bases stayed unmatched. Germline V gene sequence: CDR1 SGHTA, CDR2 FQGTGA. The CDR3 is 16 amino acids. CDR3 DNA sequence: TGTGCCAGCAGTCTGGGGGACAGCTCCTATAATTCACCCCTCCACTTT. Translated: CASSLGDSSYNSPLHF.

This clone was counted a single time. This chain uses TRBV5-1 with TRBJ2-2; 8 bases are a match to TRBD1. The CDR3 has 17 residues. The germline V gene encodes CDR1 SGHRS and CDR2 YFSETQ. Unmatched junction bases numbered 8, after V lost 4 bases and J lost 0 bases. The CDR3 nucleotides are TGCGCCAGCAGCCGCTCGGTACAGGGGGCGAACACCGGGGAGCTGTTTTTT. It is translated as CASSRSVQGANTGELFF.

The V and J genes are TRBV5-1 and TRBJ1-2; D not certain. The CDR3 spans 17 residues. Trimming removed 4 bases from V and 0 bases from J, with 19 bases in between. Germline values: CDR1 SGHRS, CDR2 YFSETQ. This CDR3 is CASSPNSGGGTNYGYTF. CDR3 DNA: TGCGCCAGCAGCCCGAATAGTGGAGGAGGGACTAACTATGGCTACACCTTC.

This chain joins TRBV4-2 and TRBJ1-1; D is perhaps TRBD1 (5 bases). Germline V lookup: CDR1 LGHNA, CDR2 YNFKEQ. Trimming left V 0 bases short and J 1 base short, with 9 bases between. The CDR3 is 15 amino acids. The CDR3 DNA follows: TGTGCCAGCAGCCAAGAGCTAAGGGGGAACACTGAAGCTTTCTTT. Protein: CASSQELRGNTEAFF.

The gene calls are TRBV12-3 or TRBV12-4 and TRBJ2-1, with 7 bases that match TRBD2. The CDR3 extends over 12 amino acids. V shed 5 bases, J shed 11 bases, and the junction held 6 bases outside the gene matches. The CDR3 here is CASSPLAAKQFF. The CDR3 DNA reads TGTGCCAGCAGTCCTCTAGCGGCTAAGCAGTTCTTC.

In this sample, this clone turned up a few times. CDR3 coding DNA: TGTGCCAGTAGTATGAGTTGGGGACAGGGGAATACTGAAGCTTTCTTT. Protein product: CASSMSWGQGNTEAFF. The chain has TRBV19 and TRBJ1-1; 10 positions agree with TRBD1. V lost 3 bases and J lost 5; bases outside the gene matches: 9. Germline V gene sequence: CDR1 LNHDA, CDR2 SQIVND (reference sequence). CDR3 length: 16 amino acids.

This chain connects TRBV6-5 to TRBJ1-3; tentatively, D is TRBD1 (5 bases). Germline lookup yields CDR1 MNHEY and CDR2 SVGAGI. The CDR3 is made up of 15 amino acids. Trimming took off 5 bases at V and 0 bases at J, with 11 bases between the two ends. CDR3 nucleotides: TGTGCCAGCAGTAGGCAGGGCCACTCTGGAAACACCATATATTTT. Its translation is CASSRQGHSGNTIYF.

The CDR3 DNA is TGTGCCAGCAGTTACGGACAGGGGGCTGAAAAACTGTTTTTT. Translation: CASSYGQGAEKLFF. The chain is built from TRBV6-6 and TRBJ1-4, with TRBD1 matching 11 bases. Germline V lookup: CDR1 MNHNY, CDR2 SVGAGI (reference sequence). This CDR3 is built from 14 residues. V lost 2 bases to trimming and J lost 7 bases; unmatched junction nucleotides: 0.

This chain uses TRBV11-1 with TRBJ2-7; possible D gene TRBD2, 5 bases. Germline lookup yields CDR1 SGHAT and CDR2 FQDESV (reference sequence). Trimming cost V 5 bases and J 7 bases, with 18 bases left between them. The CDR3 length is 14 residues. CDR3 nucleotides: TGTGCCAGCAGCCGCCTGAGGGCCTCGGGGGAGCAGTACTTC. Its protein is CASSRLRASGEQYF.

This chain links TRBV24-1 with TRBJ2-3; possibly TRBD2 for D (6 bases). The CDR3 has 15 amino acids. Germline values: CDR1 KGHDR, CDR2 SFDVKD. The V and J ends lost 3 bases and 9 bases respectively, with 18 bases between them. CDR3 loop: CATSDPTSTSKTQYF. The CDR3, as DNA: TGTGCCACCAGTGATCCGACCTCGACTAGTAAAACGCAGTATTTT.

This chain uses TRBV29-1 with TRBJ2-3, with TRBD2 identical over 8 bases. The germline gives CDR1 SQVTM, CDR2 ANQGSEA. CDR3 length equals 15 residues. V dropped 6 bases and J dropped 0; count of bases not matched to a gene: 8. CDR3 loop: CSVSRTSRSTDTQYF. In DNA, the CDR3 is TGCAGCGTGTCCCGGACTAGCCGGAGCACAGATACGCAGTATTTT.

This chain connects TRBV2 to TRBJ2-3; the match to TRBD1 covers 9 bases. This CDR3 region has 15 residues. V shed 5 bases, J shed 2 bases, and the junction held 5 bases outside the gene matches. Germline V gene data show CDR1 as SNHLY and CDR2 as FYNNEI. The CDR3 bases are TGTGCCAGCAGTAAACAGGGGGCATACACAGATACGCAGTATTTT. Its protein product is CASSKQGAYTDTQYF.

The gene calls are TRBV7-9 and TRBJ2-7; the match to TRBD1 covers 7 bases. Germline V gene sequence: CDR1 SEHNR, CDR2 FQNEAQ (reference sequence). The CDR3 length is 16 residues. V shed 4 bases, J shed 0 bases, and the junction held 9 bases outside the gene matches. The CDR3 DNA follows: TGTGCCAGCAGCTCGTACAGGGGAACAAGCTCCTACGAGCAGTACTTC. Translation gives CASSSYRGTSSYEQYF.

This clone appeared a few times. This chain joins TRBV7-2 and TRBJ2-1; perhaps TRBD1 as D (6 bases). Germline-derived CDR1 and CDR2 are SGHTA and FQGNSA. V gave up 5 bases and J gave up 6 bases, with 23 bases separating them. The CDR3 has 17 residues. The CDR3 DNA is TGTGCCAGCAGCCCTAGTCCGACGGGAAAACAGGGCAATGAGCAGTTCTTC. It yields the protein CASSPSPTGKQGNEQFF.

The V and J genes are TRBV6-5 and TRBJ1-2; 10 nucleotides align to TRBD1. The CDR3 extends over 15 amino acids. After removal of 0 bases from V and 3 bases from J, the junction contained 1 base not matched to a gene. CDR1 and CDR2 (germline): MNHEY, SVGAGI. The CDR3 reads CASSYSTGGDYGYTF. The DNA of the CDR3 is TGTGCCAGCAGTTACTCGACAGGGGGCGACTATGGCTACACCTTC.